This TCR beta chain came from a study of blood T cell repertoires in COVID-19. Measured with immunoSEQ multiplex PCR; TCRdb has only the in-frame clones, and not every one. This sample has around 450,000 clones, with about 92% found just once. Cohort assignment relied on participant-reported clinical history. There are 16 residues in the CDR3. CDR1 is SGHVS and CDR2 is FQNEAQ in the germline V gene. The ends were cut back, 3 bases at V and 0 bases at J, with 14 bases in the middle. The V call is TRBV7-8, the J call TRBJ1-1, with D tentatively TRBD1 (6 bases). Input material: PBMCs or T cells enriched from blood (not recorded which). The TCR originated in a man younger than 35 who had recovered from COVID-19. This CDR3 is CASSFGHRVVNTEAFF. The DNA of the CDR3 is TGTGCCAGCAGCTTCGGCCACAGGGTCGTGAACACTGAAGCTTTCTTT.